What follows are 13 T cell receptor beta chains derived from one specimen sequenced in a study of sequential checkpoint blockade in melanoma. Treatment defined: randomized to nivolumab then ipilimumab (arm A) or the reverse (arm B). Assay used: immunoSEQ multiplex PCR; TCRdb lists only in-frame clones, some missing. In the table there are a few thousand clones, approximately 19% of which are singletons. The specimen comprised tumor tissue (inferred from file names), sampled from a patient given nivolumab and ipilimumab in sequence. Every receptor here comes from a human donor with melanoma.

This chain joins TRBV5-1 and TRBJ2-3; D call uncertain. Trimming pared 4 bases from V and 6 bases from J, leaving 21 bases between. This CDR3 comprises 16 residues. The germline CDR1 and CDR2 sequences are SGHRS and YFSETQ. Written as DNA, the CDR3 is TGCGCCAGCAGCCGGTTTGGGGAAAGTGCGGCGGATACGCAGTATTTT. Amino acids: CASSRFGESAADTQYF.

This clone was detected ten times or more. This rearrangement joins TRBV11-3 to TRBJ2-5; D might be TRBD1 or TRBD2, each matching 6 bases. Trimming left V 2 bases short and J 5 bases short, with 15 bases between. The CDR3 totals 15 residues. Per germline, CDR1 SGHNT and CDR2 YENEEA. The CDR3 DNA reads TGTGCCAGCAGCTTATATTCCGGGGGCGGGGAGACCCAGTACTTC. Amino acids: CASSLYSGGGETQYF. Using reference TRBV11-3 and TRBJ2-5 for the parts outside the CDR3, the full variable domain is EAGVVQSPRYKIIEKKQPVAFWCNPISGHNTLYWYLQNLGQGPELLIRYENEEAVDDSQLPKDRFSAERLKGVDSTLKIQPAELGDSAVYLCASSLYSGGGETQYFGPGTRLLVL.

This chain uses TRBV19 with TRBJ2-3, with TRBD1 matching 9 bases. The CDR3 has 16 residues. Germline loops: CDR1 LNHDA, CDR2 SQIVND (reference sequence). Trimming cost V 6 bases and J 6 bases; bases outside gene matches: 13. The CDR3 here is CASSTGTGISVDTQYF. CDR3 in DNA: TGTGCCAGTAGCACCGGGACAGGGATTAGTGTGGATACGCAGTATTTT.

This clone has a handful of counts. The chain joins TRBV19 to TRBJ2-5; D is possibly TRBD1 (5 bases). From germline, CDR1 is LNHDA and CDR2 SQIVND (reference sequence). Trimming pared 1 base from V and 4 bases from J, leaving 7 bases between. This CDR3 has 13 residues. The CDR3 nucleotides are TGTGCCAGTAGTATAGTAGGGGTAGAGACCCAGTACTTC. As protein: CASSIVGVETQYF. Full variable domain (outside the CDR3, taken from reference TRBV19 and TRBJ2-5): DGGITQSPKYLFRKEGQNVTLSCEQNLNHDAMYWYRQDPGQGLRLIYYSQIVNDFQKGDIAEGYSVSREKKESFPLTVTSAQKNPTAFYLCASSIVGVETQYFGPGTRLLVL.

The chain is built from TRBV25-1 and TRBJ1-3; D gene unclear. Germline lookup yields CDR1 MGHDK and CDR2 SYGVNS. V lost 4 bases, J lost 2 bases, and 6 bases lay in between. The CDR3 is 13 residues long. The chain's CDR3 is CASSGGPGNTIYF. The CDR3 nucleotides read TGTGCCAGCAGTGGAGGGCCTGGAAACACCATATATTTT.

The chain links TRBV9 to TRBJ2-5; the D gene could be TRBD1 or TRBD2 (5 bases each). CDR1 and CDR2 from the germline V gene are SGDLS and YYNGEE. V lost 0 bases and J 7 bases, leaving 10 bases between the germline ends. The length of the CDR3 is 13 residues. CDR3 DNA sequence: TGTGCCAGCAGCGTAGTACCGGGACCGACCCAGTACTTC. Translating it yields CASSVVPGPTQYF.

This chain joins TRBV6-8 and TRBJ2-3, with 9 bases matching TRBD1. With 10 bases clipped from V and 4 bases from J, the junction kept 3 bases outside the gene matches. CDR1 is MNHGY and CDR2 is SAAAGT in the germline V gene. The CDR3 is made up of 12 amino acids. The CDR3 spells CATGQGPDTQYF. In DNA, the CDR3 is TGTGCCACAGGACAGGGGCCAGATACGCAGTATTTT.

The genes are TRBV19 and TRBJ2-1; D remains unclear. The CDR3 has 15 residues. The germline CDR1 and CDR2 sequences are LNHDA and SQIVND (reference sequence). V shed 5 bases and J shed 2 bases, with 13 bases lying between them. CDR3 sequence reads: CASSPVAGPYNEQFF. CDR3 nucleotide sequence: TGTGCCAGTAGTCCCGTGGCAGGACCCTACAATGAGCAGTTCTTC.

By share, this clone counts as medium-sized. The V gene is TRBV28, the J gene TRBJ1-6; no reliable D call. Germline V CDR1 and CDR2: MDHEN, SYDVKM. Trimming took 6 bases from V and 0 from J, leaving 6 bases between them. This CDR3 comprises 14 residues. CDR3 DNA: TGTGCCAGCAGACAGCGCTCCTATAATTCACCCCTCCACTTT. Amino acid sequence: CASRQRSYNSPLHF.

The chain has TRBV14 and TRBJ2-4, with D possibly being TRBD1 (5 bases). The CDR3 runs 16 residues. V lost 4 bases and J lost 0, with 13 bases in between. CDR1 is SGHDN, CDR2 FVKESK, per germline. DNA of the CDR3: TGTGCCAGCAGCCCAGGGCAGGAGCTAGCCAAAAACATTCAGTACTTC. It encodes CASSPGQELAKNIQYF.

This clone was detected ten times or more. The chain uses TRBV6-8 and TRBJ2-1; D may be TRBD1 or TRBD2 (5 bases each). V was pared by 10 bases and J by 1 base, with 17 bases between. Germline V gene sequence: CDR1 MNHGY, CDR2 SAAAGT. This CDR3 is 15 amino acids long. DNA of the CDR3: TGTGCCATCAGAGAGAGGGGCCGGTCCTACAATGAGCAGTTCTTC. Protein: CAIRERGRSYNEQFF.

This clone was counted between two and nine times. In DNA, the CDR3 is TGTGCCAGTAGTATTGTAACAGGGGGCTACAATGAGCAGTTCTTC. This gives the protein CASSIVTGGYNEQFF. The genes are TRBV19 and TRBJ2-1; 8 nucleotides align to TRBD1. This CDR3 contains 15 residues. The germline V gene has CDR1 LNHDA and CDR2 SQIVND (reference sequence). With V trimmed by 3 bases and J by 3 bases, 4 bases remained unmatched.

There are many counts of this clone. The CDR3: CASSLEGFSQRTTHTQYF. CDR3 nucleotides: TGTGCCAGCAGCTTAGAGGGATTCAGTCAGCGCACAACCCATACGCAGTATTTT. This sequence joins TRBV11-3 and TRBJ2-3; D remains unclear. Per the germline V gene, CDR1 is SGHNT and CDR2 is YENEEA. V lost 0 bases, J lost 7 bases, and 23 bases lay in between. The length of the CDR3 is 18 residues.